This TCR beta chain appears in the sequencing data of a study of Graves' ophthalmopathy and Graves' hyperthyroidism. General study results and limits: The model predicted progression of ophthalmopathy with a sensitivity of just over 70%, and its specificity was approximately 77%.

This clonotype appeared a single time. Its specificity is not known. The CDR3 runs 13 residues. Looked up from germline, CDR1 is SQVTM and CDR2 is ANQGSEA. V dropped 1 base and J dropped 14 bases, with 18 bases sitting between them. Amplified material comprised TCR beta CDR3 regions derived from RNA transcripts. Scientists carried out first-round RT-PCR using HTBI primers and then a second-round multiplex PCR. MiXCR was run by TCRdb on the multiplex PCR reads, yielding one entry per CDR3 protein. This sample has hundreds of thousands of distinct CDR3 sequences, with roughly 41% found just once. The origin of this receptor is an adult man with Graves' ophthalmopathy. Source material: peripheral blood. The rearrangement joins TRBV29-1 to TRBJ1-5, with a tentative D call TRBD1 (6 bases). DNA for the CDR3: TGCAGCGTTGAAGGGGGGGCGAAGGGGCATGAGCATTTT. Translation: CSVEGGAKGHEHF.